The TCR beta chain described here comes from a study of blood T cells in healthy people across ages. Study results and caveats: Researchers judged that diversity estimates from one million T cells fell short of true values. With donor CMV status unknown, expanded clonotype changes were possibly confounded.

Note on this clonotype: Its target is unknown.

A second PCR of roughly 7 to 11 cycles used a sample-barcoded 5' primer and a J-beta primer mix. A single record per CDR3 protein comes from TCRdb applying MiXCR to the 5' RACE reads. The sample shows about 570,000 distinct CDR3 sequences, 25% to 30% of them seen only once. Extracted total RNA amounted to at least 5.5 micrograms for each sample. Trimming shortened V by 4 bases and J by 5 bases, and 18 bases separated the two germline ends. Germline V gives CDR1 SGHRS, CDR2 YFSETQ. This CDR3 is built from 15 residues. The chain carries TRBV5-1 and TRBJ2-5; TRBD1 or TRBD2 may be the D gene (5 bases each). The sequencing input was blood. The receptor comes from a woman between 70 and 85 years old in good health. The CDR3 coding sequence is TGCGCCAGCAGCCTCTCCGGGACCCAACGGGAGACCCAGTACTTC. This encodes CASSLSGTQRETQYF.